One and the same sample provided the 10 T cell receptor beta chains below, sequenced in a study of OX40 agonist ivuxolimab in advanced cancers. Sequencing was performed with immunoSEQ multiplex PCR; in TCRdb, only in-frame clones are kept and a portion is missing. Of about 130,000 clones in the sample, 90% to 95% are singletons; the top ten hold more than 1%. This specimen consisted of CD4+ or CD8+ T cells sorted from blood, obtained in a trial of the OX40 agonist ivuxolimab. The origin of the receptors is an adult with an advanced solid tumor such as melanoma, head and neck, liver or kidney cancer.

This clone appeared once. This chain connects TRBV27 to TRBJ1-5, with a tentative D call TRBD1 (6 bases). The CDR3 is 14 residues long. Germline V lookup: CDR1 MNHEY, CDR2 SMNVEV (reference sequence). Trimming took 6 bases from V and 3 from J, leaving 12 bases between them. The CDR3 sequence is CASSSGALNQPQHF. The CDR3 DNA is TGTGCCAGCAGCTCAGGGGCCCTCAATCAGCCCCAGCATTTT.

This chain links TRBV29-1 with TRBJ1-4; D might be TRBD1 (6 bases). Looked up from germline, CDR1 is SQVTM and CDR2 is ANQGSEA. The germline V and J ends were trimmed by 5 bases and 3 bases, with 7 bases remaining between them. There are 12 residues in the CDR3. The CDR3 region is CSVSGANEKLFF. The CDR3 region has the DNA TGCAGCGTTTCAGGGGCTAATGAAAAACTGTTTTTT.

The chain employs TRBV7-2 and TRBJ1-3; 12 nucleotides line up with TRBD1. The CDR3 contains 15 residues. From germline, CDR1 is SGHTA and CDR2 FQGNSA. V was pared by 1 base and J by 8 bases, with 3 bases of the junction left unmatched. The CDR3 DNA is TGTGCCAGCAGCTTAGGGGGACAGGGGGCGGACACCATATATTTT. It translates to CASSLGGQGADTIYF.

V gene TRBV6-5 combines with J gene TRBJ1-4, with TRBD1 as a possible D gene (6 bases). V dropped 7 bases and J dropped 5 bases, with 14 bases sitting between them. The CDR3 extends over 14 amino acids. Germline V gives CDR1 MNHEY, CDR2 SVGAGI. In DNA form, the CDR3 reads TGTGCCAGCAACCGAGGACAGCTGAATGAAAAACTGTTTTTT. Its protein is CASNRGQLNEKLFF.

J is TRBJ1-6 and V is TRBV11-1; D possibly corresponds to TRBD1 (6 bases). CDR3 size: 14 residues. Germline-derived CDR1 and CDR2 are SGHAT and FQDESV (reference sequence). V lost 5 bases to trimming and J lost 11 bases, with 16 bases between them. In DNA form, the CDR3 reads TGTGCCAGCAGCATCGGGACACGAGGGACACCCCTCCACTTT. Translated: CASSIGTRGTPLHF.

The V and J genes are TRBV11-3 and TRBJ2-3, with D perhaps TRBD2 (5 bases). Germline CDR1 is SGHNT and CDR2 is YENEEA. There are 15 residues in the CDR3. The V and J ends lost 1 base and 1 base respectively, with 9 bases between them. This CDR3 is CASSLGNGGTDTQYF. The CDR3 region has the DNA TGTGCCAGCAGCTTAGGGAACGGGGGCACAGATACGCAGTATTTT. The full variable domain, completed using reference TRBV11-3 and TRBJ2-3, is EAGVVQSPRYKIIEKKQPVAFWCNPISGHNTLYWYLQNLGQGPELLIRYENEEAVDDSQLPKDRFSAERLKGVDSTLKIQPAELGDSAVYLCASSLGNGGTDTQYFGPGTRLTVL.

The V and J genes are TRBV5-6 and TRBJ2-1, with 7 bases that match TRBD1. CDR3 length: 15 residues. The germline gives CDR1 SGHDT, CDR2 YYEEEE. J gave up 0 bases and V 3 bases, and 3 bases lay outside the gene matches. The CDR3 sequence: CASSYRGSSYNEQFF. CDR3 nucleotides: TGTGCCAGCAGCTACAGGGGTAGCTCCTACAATGAGCAGTTCTTC.

The chain combines TRBV9 with TRBJ1-1; D perhaps matches TRBD1 (5 bases). CDR3 length: 14 amino acids. Germline V gives CDR1 SGDLS, CDR2 YYNGEE. The V end was cut by 0 bases, the J end by 7 bases, with 13 bases between. The CDR3 region is CASSVEGDSREAFF. As DNA, the CDR3 is TGTGCCAGCAGCGTAGAAGGAGACAGCCGTGAAGCTTTCTTT.

This chain uses TRBV7-2 with TRBJ2-5; TRBD1 is a possible D gene (7 bases). This CDR3 spans 13 amino acids. CDR1 and CDR2 from the germline V gene are SGHTA and FQGNSA. V lost 5 bases, J lost 5 bases, and 12 bases lay in between. The CDR3 DNA is TGTGCCAGCAGCCACAGGGGACTGGAGACCCAGTACTTC. It translates to CASSHRGLETQYF.

The V gene is TRBV4-3, the J gene TRBJ1-2; 10 nucleotides agree with TRBD1. The CDR3 is made up of 15 amino acids. V lost 1 base to trimming and J lost 2 bases; unmatched junction nucleotides: 1. Germline V lookup: CDR1 LGHNA, CDR2 YSLEER. The CDR3 region is CASSQGTGGNYGYTF. CDR3 coding DNA: TGCGCCAGCAGCCAAGGGACAGGGGGGAACTATGGCTACACCTTC.